Following are 15 T cell receptor beta chains from one sample sequenced in a study of CD8 T cells in ankylosing spondylitis. TCRdb reanalysed the 5' RACE reads using MiXCR and keeps one entry per CDR3 protein. The sample lists tens of thousands of distinct CDR3 sequences, about 5.1% occurring once. Sequencing was done on a sample of blood, either unsorted or a sorted T cell fraction (not recorded which). These receptors all stem from a female donor with ankylosing spondylitis or in good health (not recorded which).

The chain employs TRBV9 and TRBJ1-3; D uncertain. V shed 3 bases and J shed 0 bases, with 10 bases lying between them. The CDR3 length is 15 residues. The germline V gene encodes CDR1 SGDLS and CDR2 YYNGEE. The CDR3 DNA is TGTGCCAGCAGCGGTAGGCTGAACTCTGGAAACACCATATATTTT. Amino acid sequence: CASSGRLNSGNTIYF.

This clonotype was seen ten or more times. V usage is TRBV9 and J usage is TRBJ2-5; possibly TRBD2 for D (6 bases). Per germline, CDR1 SGDLS and CDR2 YYNGEE. The CDR3 consists of 16 residues. Trimming stripped 2 bases from V and 7 bases from J, with 21 bases between. The CDR3 reads CASSVHLIAAQRTQYF. The CDR3 region has the DNA TGTGCCAGCAGCGTCCACCTCATAGCGGCCCAAAGGACCCAGTACTTC.

This clonotype was counted ten times or more. The chain is built from TRBV9 and TRBJ1-6, with D possibly matching TRBD1 (6 bases). In germline, CDR1 is SGDLS, CDR2 YYNGEE. This CDR3 has 14 residues. V lost 0 bases and J 7 bases, leaving 8 bases between the germline ends. CDR3 bases: TGTGCCAGCAGCGTAGGACAGGCCAATTCACCCCTCCACTTT. It encodes CASSVGQANSPLHF.

This clonotype was counted ten times or more. This chain links TRBV9 with TRBJ1-2; D is perhaps TRBD1 (5 bases). The length of the CDR3 is 15 residues. V was trimmed by 0 bases and J by 4 bases, leaving 13 bases between them. CDR1 is SGDLS and CDR2 is YYNGEE in the germline V gene. The CDR3 loop reads CASSVVQDPSYGYTF. Here the CDR3 DNA reads TGTGCCAGCAGCGTAGTACAGGATCCCTCCTATGGCTACACCTTC.

This clonotype was seen repeatedly, ten times or more. The chain couples TRBV9 to TRBJ1-6; D may be TRBD1 (5 bases). Germline V gene sequence: CDR1 SGDLS, CDR2 YYNGEE. This CDR3 comprises 15 residues. Trimming stripped 0 bases from V and 7 bases from J, with 11 bases between. In DNA form, the CDR3 reads TGTGCCAGCAGCGTAGAAGCAGGGCTAAATTCACCCCTCCACTTT. Amino acids: CASSVEAGLNSPLHF.

This clonotype occurred many times. The gene calls are TRBV9 and TRBJ2-6, with D unresolved. This CDR3 is built from 15 residues. Germline CDR1 reads SGDLS; CDR2 reads YYNGEE. The V gene lost 0 bases and the J gene lost 9 bases, with 13 bases spanning the gap. CDR3 sequence reads: CASSVGPAVVNVLTF. CDR3 nucleotide sequence: TGTGCCAGCAGCGTAGGGCCAGCCGTGGTCAACGTCCTGACTTTC.

This sequence joins TRBV21-1 and TRBJ1-5; the D segment call TRBD1 is taken from the table without a DNA check. TRBV21-1 is a known pseudogene. The CDR3 consists of 20 residues. CDR3 sequence: CASSKALWDRGKGEDQPQHF. In nucleotides, the CDR3 is TGTGCCAGCAGCAAAGCGCTCTGGGACAGGGGGAAAGGTGAGGATCAGCCCCAGCATTTT.

This clonotype occurred many times. The chain employs TRBV9 and TRBJ2-2; the D is unclear. V was cut by 6 bases and J by 2 bases, with 8 bases left in between. Germline V gene sequence: CDR1 SGDLS, CDR2 YYNGEE. The CDR3 sequence is 13 residues long. The CDR3 here is CASTRPNTGELFF. The CDR3, as DNA: TGTGCCAGCACCAGACCTAACACCGGGGAGCTGTTTTTT. Variable domain in full (rest from reference TRBV9 and TRBJ2-2): DSGVTQTPKHLITATGQRVTLRCSPRSGDLSVYWYQQSLDQGLQFLIQYYNGEERAKGNILERFSAQQFPDLHSELNLSSLELGDSALYFCASTRPNTGELFFGEGSRLTVL.

The V and J genes are TRBV9 and TRBJ2-7; D is uncertain. The CDR3 runs to 11 residues. The V gene lost 2 bases and the J gene lost 7 bases, with 7 bases spanning the gap. Looked up from germline, CDR1 is SGDLS and CDR2 is YYNGEE. As DNA, the CDR3 is TGTGCCAGCAGCGTGAGAGGAGAGCAGTACTTC. Its protein is CASSVRGEQYF.

By share of the sample, this clonotype is medium-sized (0.01 to 0.1%). The chain recombines TRBV9 with TRBJ1-1, with a possible D match to TRBD1 (5 bases). Trimming took off 0 bases at V and 2 bases at J, with 8 bases between the two ends. The CDR3 extends over 14 amino acids. The V gene's germline CDR1 is SGDLS and CDR2 YYNGEE. This CDR3 is CASSVGQSNTEAFF. The CDR3 nucleotides read TGTGCCAGCAGCGTAGGACAGAGTAACACTGAAGCTTTCTTT.

The chain carries TRBV9 and TRBJ2-2; 7 bases map to TRBD1. Looked up from germline, CDR1 is SGDLS and CDR2 is YYNGEE. V was clipped by 0 bases and J by 2 bases; unmatched bases: 4. This CDR3 contains 16 residues. The CDR3 loop is CASSVGGTANTGELFF. CDR3 nucleotide sequence: TGTGCCAGCAGCGTAGGGGGGACAGCCAACACCGGGGAGCTGTTTTTT. The full variable domain, rest sourced from reference TRBV9 and TRBJ2-2, is DSGVTQTPKHLITATGQRVTLRCSPRSGDLSVYWYQQSLDQGLQFLIQYYNGEERAKGNILERFSAQQFPDLHSELNLSSLELGDSALYFCASSVGGTANTGELFFGEGSRLTVL.

This clonotype was observed many times. The chain employs TRBV9 and TRBJ1-1, with TRBD1 matching 8 bases. The V gene end was trimmed by 0 bases and the J gene end by 8 bases; junction bases not matched to a gene: 3. Germline V gene sequence: CDR1 SGDLS, CDR2 YYNGEE. The CDR3 is made up of 13 amino acids. The CDR3 DNA follows: TGTGCCAGCAGCGTAGGACAGGGGATGGAAGCTTTCTTT. It is translated as CASSVGQGMEAFF. The whole variable domain, filled in from reference TRBV9 and TRBJ1-1, reads DSGVTQTPKHLITATGQRVTLRCSPRSGDLSVYWYQQSLDQGLQFLIQYYNGEERAKGNILERFSAQQFPDLHSELNLSSLELGDSALYFCASSVGQGMEAFFGQGTRLTVV.

This clonotype was observed at least ten times. V is TRBV9 and J is TRBJ1-5, with 9 nucleotides matching TRBD1. The J segment lost 5 bases and the V segment lost 5 bases, leaving 5 bases of the junction unmatched. The V gene's germline CDR1 is SGDLS and CDR2 YYNGEE. This CDR3 is 14 amino acids long. This CDR3 is CASSIGQGYQPQHF. The CDR3 region has the DNA TGTGCCAGCAGTATAGGACAGGGGTATCAGCCCCAGCATTTT.

This clonotype was seen at least ten times. The chain employs TRBV9 and TRBJ2-1; TRBD1 aligns across 9 bases. V was pared by 4 bases and J by 3 bases, with 5 bases of the junction left unmatched. The CDR3 is 15 amino acids. Germline CDR1 is SGDLS and CDR2 is YYNGEE. The CDR3 here is CASSRRDRDYNEQFF. The DNA for the CDR3 is TGTGCCAGCAGCCGCAGGGACAGGGACTACAATGAGCAGTTCTTC.

The sample holds many counts of this clonotype. V gene TRBV9 combines with J gene TRBJ2-5, with 9 bases fitting TRBD1. The V and J ends lost 0 bases and 4 bases, in that order; junction bases with no gene match: 4. The CDR3 consists of 15 residues. Germline loops: CDR1 SGDLS, CDR2 YYNGEE. The CDR3 DNA reads as TGTGCCAGCAGCGTAGAACAGGGGGCTTTAGAGACCCAGTACTTC. This gives the protein CASSVEQGALETQYF. Together with reference TRBV9 and TRBJ2-5, the CDR3 gives the full variable domain: DSGVTQTPKHLITATGQRVTLRCSPRSGDLSVYWYQQSLDQGLQFLIQYYNGEERAKGNILERFSAQQFPDLHSELNLSSLELGDSALYFCASSVEQGALETQYFGPGTRLLVL.